Following are 16 T cell receptor beta chains from one sample sequenced in a study of T cell clonality in common variable immunodeficiency. The method was immunoSEQ multiplex PCR; TCRdb's version includes in-frame clones alone and lacks a portion of them. The record shows some 80,000 clones for this sample, with no singletons present. The sequenced material came from peripheral blood mononuclear cells. All receptors derive from a person between 18 and 69 years old in good health.

This clone was counted many times. From the germline J gene comes the end of the CDR3, since the read stops 3 residues before it. The chain has TRBV20-1 and TRBJ2-3; D remains ambiguous. Trimming left V 0 bases short and J 0 bases short, with 7 bases between. The V gene's germline CDR1 is DFQATT and CDR2 SNEGSKA (reference sequence). This CDR3 contains 14 residues. The CDR3 region is CSARETGSTDTQYF. The covered CDR3 bases are TGCAGTGCTAGAGAGACTGGTAGCACAGATACG.

This clone has ten or more counts. The observed sequence ends 3 residues before the CDR3 terminus, with the missing tail filled in from the germline J gene. V usage is TRBV5-4 and J usage is TRBJ2-1; TRBD1 matches at 11 bases. Germline CDR1 reads SGHNT; CDR2 reads YYREEE (reference sequence). This CDR3 region has 16 residues. V shed 1 base and J 4 bases; nucleotides not matched to a gene: 4. CDR3: CASSLKDRGRYNEQFF. The covered CDR3 bases are TGTGCCAGCAGCTTGAAGGACAGGGGGCGGTACAATGAG.

This clone was picked up many times. The read ends 3 residues early relative to the CDR3; the germline J gene fills the gap. The chain recombines TRBV20-1 with TRBJ1-2; 10 bases are a match to TRBD1. CDR3 length: 16 amino acids. From germline, CDR1 is DFQATT and CDR2 SNEGSKA (reference sequence). CDR3 bases read: TGCAGTGCTGGCAGGCCGGGACAGGGGAAGGGTGGAGGC. It is translated as CSAGRPGQGKGGG. The whole CDR3 protein is CSAGRPGQGKGGGYTF.

This clone has just a few counts. The sequenced fragment ends 3 residues before the CDR3 boundary, so the rest is inferred from the germline J gene. The chain recombines TRBV11-2 with TRBJ2-7; TRBD2 is a possible D gene (7 bases). Germline lookup yields CDR1 SGHAT and CDR2 FQNNGV. The V end was cut by 5 bases, the J end by 3 bases, with 17 bases between. CDR3 length: 15 residues. The CDR3 loop is CASSGGGPRFYEQYF. The sequenced CDR3 bases are TGTGCCAGCAGCGGGGGGGGCCCGCGGTTCTACGAG.

This clone was recorded many times. CDR3 in amino acids: CASSGTGGGNIQYF. The sequenced CDR3 bases are TGTGCCAGCAGCGGAACAGGGGGGGGTAACATT. The rearrangement links TRBV5-6 to TRBJ2-4; tentative D call: TRBD1 (8 bases). The read ends 3 residues before the CDR3 terminus; that terminus is restored from the germline J gene. Germline V gene lookup returns CDR1 SGHDT and CDR2 YYEEEE. With 4 bases removed from V and 7 bases from J, the gap between germline ends came to 15 bases. The CDR3 contains 14 residues.

This clone appeared many times. Read data end 3 residues before the CDR3 end; the end is taken from the germline J gene. The V call is TRBV6-2 or TRBV6-3, the J call TRBJ1-3; tentatively, D is TRBD1 (5 bases). Germline V CDR1 and CDR2: MNHEY, SVGEGT. Trimming shortened V by 0 bases and J by 2 bases, and 8 bases separated the two germline ends. The CDR3 contains 15 residues. The CDR3 is CASSYSSGTGNTIYF. The CDR3 DNA, read in part, is TGTGCCAGCAGTTACTCTTCAGGGACTGGAAACACC.

This clone was recorded many times. Sequencing ends 3 residues short of the CDR3 end; the germline J gene provides the rest. The chain carries TRBV20-1 and TRBJ2-1; no reliable D call. CDR1 is DFQATT, CDR2 SNEGSKA, per germline (reference sequence). The ends were cut back, 5 bases at V and 3 bases at J, with 11 bases in the middle. The CDR3 has 13 amino acids. The CDR3 sequence: CSAPHQDYNEQFF. The CDR3 DNA, read in part, is TGCAGTGCTCCGCATCAGGACTACAATGAG.

This clone was found many times. The CDR3 goes on 3 residues after the read ends, and that part is filled in from the germline J gene. The chain recombines TRBV15 with TRBJ2-1, with TRBD2 matching 9 bases. CDR1 is LNHNV and CDR2 is YYDKDF in the germline V gene (reference sequence). V was clipped by 0 bases and J by 7 bases; unmatched bases: 7. The CDR3 runs to 16 residues. The part of the CDR3 DNA that was read is TGTGCCACCAGCAGAGATCTGGGCGGGAGGGCGAATGAG. Protein sequence: CATSRDLGGRANE. The CDR3 in its entirety is CATSRDLGGRANEQFF.

In its sample, this clone was seen many times. The chain's CDR3 is CAISEPINLNPYEQYF. The covered CDR3 bases are TGTGCCATCAGTGAGCCTATAAATCTTAATCCCTACGAG. The chain carries TRBV10-3 and TRBJ2-7, with no clear D. The read halts 3 residues ahead of the CDR3 end, with the missing end drawn from the germline J gene. Trimming removed 2 bases at V and 2 bases at J, with 16 bases between. This CDR3 is built from 16 residues. Germline V gene data show CDR1 as ENHRY and CDR2 as SYGVKD.

This clone has ten or more counts. Read sequence stops 3 residues before the CDR3 end, and the germline J gene provides the missing end. The V call is TRBV20-1, the J call TRBJ2-3, with TRBD1 matching 8 bases. This CDR3 contains 16 residues. Unmatched junction bases numbered 7, after V lost 2 bases and J lost 0 bases. Germline CDR1 and CDR2: DFQATT and SNEGSKA (reference sequence). The CDR3: CSARRRDRTSTDTQYF. The CDR3 DNA, read in part, is TGCAGTGCTAGACGGCGGGACAGGACTAGCACAGATACG.

This clone was detected ten times or more. This chain's CDR3 is CSVGRGTGRETQYF. CDR3 DNA, as far as it was read: TGCAGCGTTGGGAGGGGGACAGGAAGAGAGACC. The chain is built from TRBV29-1 and TRBJ2-5; 8 bases are shared with TRBD1. The read finishes 3 residues shy of the CDR3 end, and the germline J gene is used to complete it. This CDR3 is 14 amino acids long. V shed 4 bases, J shed 4 bases, and the junction held 8 bases outside the gene matches. CDR1 SQVTM and CDR2 ANQGSEA come from the germline V gene.

This clone was detected many times. The junction departs from the called germline gene at one end, perhaps through a read error. The CDR3 extends 3 residues past the end of the read, so its final part is completed from the germline J gene. V and J are TRBV7-7 and TRBJ1-5; 9 positions match TRBD1. The CDR3 consists of 14 residues. Per germline, CDR1 SSHAT and CDR2 FNYEAQ (reference sequence). This chain's CDR3 is CASSLGTGCQPQHF. Partial CDR3 DNA: TGTGCTAGCAGCTTAGGGACAGGGTGCCAGCCC.

This clone was recorded many times. The read is 3 residues too short to cover the CDR3 end, so that end is filled in from the germline J gene. The chain combines TRBV29-1 with TRBJ2-1; no clear D. The germline V gene has CDR1 SQVTM and CDR2 ANQGSEA. The CDR3 is made up of 13 amino acids. Trimming pared 6 bases from V and 5 bases from J, leaving 14 bases between. CDR3 bases read: TGCAGCGTCGAAACAACTCAGGACAATGAG. Translated, it gives CSVETTQDNE. The whole CDR3 protein reads CSVETTQDNEQFF.

This clone has at least ten counts. One end of the junction does not line up with germline, which may come from a read error. The CDR3: CASSQDWAAGDAETQYF. The part of the CDR3 DNA that was read is TGCGCCAGCAGCCAAGACTGGGCAGCGGGAGATGCAGAGACC. The V gene is TRBV4-2, the J gene TRBJ2-5; 8 bases map to TRBD2. The read stops 3 residues short of the end of the CDR3; the missing end is completed from the germline J gene. Germline V CDR1 and CDR2: LGHNA, YNFKEQ. The CDR3 length is 17 residues.

This clone was found a few times. The read falls 3 residues short of the CDR3 end, and the missing part is taken from the germline J gene. The rearrangement joins TRBV19 to TRBJ2-5; maybe TRBD1 (7 bases). Germline V gives CDR1 LNHDA, CDR2 SQIVND (reference sequence). Trimming removed 7 bases at V and 7 bases at J, with 19 bases between. The CDR3 consists of 14 residues. The CDR3 loop is CASKAPGGGGTQYF. The CDR3 DNA, read in part, is TGTGCCAGTAAGGCCCCAGGGGGAGGCGGGACC. The full variable domain, in which reference TRBV19 and TRBJ2-5 provide the parts outside the CDR3, is DGGITQSPKYLFRKEGQNVTLSCEQNLNHDAMYWYRQDPGQGLRLIYYSQIVNDFQKGDIAEGYSVSREKKESFPLTVTSAQKNPTAFYLCASKAPGGGGTQYFGPGTRLLVL.

This clone was detected many times. Partial CDR3 DNA: TGTGCCATCAATTACGGGACTAGCGGGAGTTACGAG. Its translation is CAINYGTSGSYE. The CDR3 as a whole reads CAINYGTSGSYEQYF. The V and J genes are TRBV10-3 and TRBJ2-7; 14 bases agree with TRBD2. The read ends 3 residues shy of where the CDR3 ends; the end is completed using the germline J gene. Germline CDR1 is ENHRY and CDR2 is SYGVKD. V gave up 7 bases and J gave up 4 bases; unmatched junction bases: 6. CDR3 size: 15 residues.